Below are 22 T cell receptor beta chains sequenced from a single sample in a study of human T cells and chemical hapten exposure. TCRdb reprocessed the RACE reads with MiXCR, giving one entry per CDR3 protein. The data show some 50,000 distinct CDR3 sequences, 4% to 4.5% seen once. Time point here: healthy volunteer bleed at 2 weeks. Unfractionated whole blood yielded the extracted total RNA. Specimen: whole blood. These receptors originate from a human donor in good health. Some clones in this sample may be carry-over from other donors' samples.

The gene calls are TRBV4-1 and TRBJ2-1, with 12 bases identical to TRBD2. The CDR3 is 15 residues long. CDR1 and CDR2 (germline): MGHRA, YSYEKL. V lost 0 bases and J lost 13; bases outside the gene matches: 7. CDR3 sequence (DNA): TGCGCCAGCAGCCAAGATCACACTAGCGGGGGGCCCCAGTTCTTC. It translates to CASSQDHTSGGPQFF.

This clonotype has ten or more counts. The chain has TRBV4-1 and TRBJ2-4; D call uncertain. V was cut by 1 base and J by 0 bases, with 7 bases left in between. This CDR3 contains 15 residues. Germline CDR1 and CDR2: MGHRA and YSYEKL. CDR3 protein: CASSQGAVAKNIQYF. Written as DNA, the CDR3 is TGCGCCAGCAGCCAAGGGGCAGTAGCCAAAAACATTCAGTACTTC.

At least ten counts were recorded for this clonotype. This chain uses TRBV6-6 with TRBJ1-5, with TRBD1 identical over 10 bases. V was clipped by 2 bases and J by 5 bases; unmatched bases: 3. This CDR3 has 15 amino acids. Germline CDR1 and CDR2: MNHNY and SVGAGI (reference sequence). DNA for the CDR3: TGTGCCAGCAGTTACGGGGGGACAGGGGATCAGCCCCAGCATTTT. Translating gives CASSYGGTGDQPQHF.

This clonotype was seen ten or more times. The genes are TRBV6-5 and TRBJ2-6, with D possibly matching TRBD1 (6 bases). This CDR3 is 16 amino acids long. V lost 4 bases and J lost 11, with 21 bases in between. Germline lookup yields CDR1 MNHEY and CDR2 SVGAGI. This CDR3 reads CASSSPAGQYYHVLTF. The CDR3 region has the DNA TGTGCCAGCAGTTCCCCGGCCGGACAGTATTATCACGTCCTGACTTTC.

This clonotype was counted many times. This rearrangement joins TRBV20-1 to TRBJ2-1; no definite D call. This CDR3 is built from 16 residues. Germline V gene data show CDR1 as DFQATT and CDR2 as SNEGSKA (reference sequence). V gave up 5 bases and J gave up 0 bases, with 17 bases separating them. DNA of the CDR3: TGCAGTGCTTACCTATTGATCCAAAGCTCCTACAATGAGCAGTTCTTC. It specifies CSAYLLIQSSYNEQFF.

Many counts were recorded for this clonotype. V usage is TRBV15 and J usage is TRBJ2-4; D unresolved. Germline loops: CDR1 LNHNV, CDR2 YYDKDF (reference sequence). Trimming stripped 2 bases from V and 6 bases from J, with 8 bases between. The CDR3 spans 13 residues. The CDR3 DNA sequence: TGTGCCACCAGCAGAAATTGGCCAAACATTCAGTACTTC. This codes for CATSRNWPNIQYF.

This clonotype was counted between two and nine times. The rearrangement joins TRBV27 to TRBJ2-3; tentatively, D is TRBD1 (5 bases). CDR3 length: 15 residues. Trimming took off 3 bases at V and 3 bases at J, with 13 bases between the two ends. Germline loops: CDR1 MNHEY, CDR2 SMNVEV (reference sequence). For the CDR3, the DNA is TGTGCCAGCAGTTTCACCAAGGGGCTTACAGATACGCAGTATTTT. This sequence encodes CASSFTKGLTDTQYF.

This clonotype was detected many times. This chain links TRBV12-3 or TRBV12-4 with TRBJ2-7; 10 bases align to TRBD2. The CDR3 runs 16 residues. J lost 2 bases, V lost 6 bases, and 10 bases had no gene match. The CDR3: CASSLPGLASAYEQYF. CDR3 sequence (DNA): TGTGCCAGCAGCCTGCCGGGACTAGCGAGCGCCTACGAGCAGTACTTC.

The sample holds many counts of this clonotype. V and J are TRBV7-9 and TRBJ2-7; 9 positions match TRBD1. Trimming at V came to 5 bases and at J to 6 bases, leaving 14 bases not matched to a gene. Germline CDR1 reads SEHNR; CDR2 reads FQNEAQ (reference sequence). CDR3 length: 16 amino acids. The CDR3 DNA sequence: TGTGCCAGCAGCGCACCCGTGGGGACAGGGACAAGCGAGCAGTACTTC. This sequence encodes CASSAPVGTGTSEQYF.

On this clonotype itself: With a much larger clone just one base away, this may be a read error. The rearrangement joins TRBV29-1 to TRBJ2-7, with 9 positions matching TRBD2. The CDR3 totals 12 residues. The germline V gene encodes CDR1 SQVTM and CDR2 ANQGSEA. CDR3 sequence: CGGTLAGGEQYF. For the CDR3, the DNA is TGCGGCGGTACCCTGGCGGGAGGGGAGCAGTACTTC.

This clonotype was observed many times. The V gene is TRBV12-3 or TRBV12-4, the J gene TRBJ2-1; D call uncertain. V lost 4 bases and J 8 bases, leaving 9 bases between the germline ends. The CDR3 has 12 amino acids. The CDR3 nucleotides are TGTGCCAGCAGTTCTGCCTTGGATGAGCAGTTCTTC. This encodes CASSSALDEQFF.

This clonotype was counted at least ten times. The rearrangement joins TRBV3-1 to TRBJ2-3, with 10 bases aligning to TRBD2. Germline CDR1 reads LGHDT; CDR2 reads YNNKEL (reference sequence). V gave up 4 bases and J gave up 3 bases; unmatched junction bases: 7. The CDR3 sequence is 16 residues long. In nucleotides, the CDR3 is TGTGCCAGCAGCCCCCTAGCGGGAGTAGCAACAGATACGCAGTATTTT. Its protein product is CASSPLAGVATDTQYF.

As for this clonotype: A much larger clone lies a single base off, so this may be a read error. The V call is TRBV29-1, the J call TRBJ2-1; possibly TRBD2 for D (6 bases). The germline gives CDR1 SQVTM, CDR2 ANQGSEA. The CDR3 consists of 11 residues. This CDR3 is CSAEEGGIQFF. CDR3 nucleotide sequence: TGCAGCGCTGAAGAGGGAGGAATTCAGTTCTTC.

This chain connects TRBV5-6 to TRBJ2-1, with 11 nucleotides matching TRBD2. The germline gives CDR1 SGHDT, CDR2 YYEEEE. Germline trimming cut 5 bases from V and 7 bases from J; bases unmatched to any gene: 17. CDR3 size: 18 residues. As DNA, the CDR3 is TGTGCCAGCAGGCTCCGATGGGAACTAGCGGGAGTTAGGAATGAGCAGTTCTTC. This codes for CASRLRWELAGVRNEQFF.

This clonotype was seen ten or more times. The chain couples TRBV5-4 to TRBJ1-4; TRBD1 matches at 9 bases. Germline CDR1 and CDR2: SGHNT and YYREEE (reference sequence). J lost 7 bases, V lost 3 bases, and 7 bases had no gene match. The CDR3 runs 15 residues. CDR3 residues: CASSSDRGRREKLFF. CDR3 sequence (DNA): TGTGCCAGCAGCTCGGACAGGGGTAGGCGTGAAAAACTGTTTTTT.

This clonotype showed up many times. This chain links TRBV27 with TRBJ1-2; D unresolved. The CDR3 spans 13 residues. With 2 bases removed from V and 4 bases from J, the gap between germline ends came to 8 bases. Germline lookup yields CDR1 MNHEY and CDR2 SMNVEV (reference sequence). The CDR3, as DNA: TGTGCCAGCAGTTTAGGGCGCGGCTATGGCTACACCTTC. Translated: CASSLGRGYGYTF.

This clonotype was seen ten or more times. This chain uses TRBV27 with TRBJ2-1; D is undetermined. V dropped 5 bases and J dropped 3 bases, with 8 bases sitting between them. Germline V gene data show CDR1 as MNHEY and CDR2 as SMNVEV (reference sequence). This CDR3 has 13 amino acids. In DNA, the CDR3 is TGTGCCAGCAGTGTTGGGATCTACAATGAGCAGTTCTTC. Amino acids: CASSVGIYNEQFF.

The rearrangement links TRBV6-5 to TRBJ1-2; 12 nucleotides agree with TRBD1. The germline gives CDR1 MNHEY, CDR2 SVGAGI. V shed 5 bases and J 3 bases; nucleotides not matched to a gene: 7. The CDR3 totals 16 residues. The CDR3 DNA sequence: TGTGCCAGCAGTCCCGGGACAGGGGGCGCGTACTATGGCTACACCTTC. Its translation is CASSPGTGGAYYGYTF.

This clonotype was detected only a few times. The chain is built from TRBV5-4 and TRBJ2-7, with 13 bases identical to TRBD2. The germline V gene encodes CDR1 SGHNT and CDR2 YYREEE (reference sequence). CDR3 length: 16 residues. V lost 1 base, J lost 7 bases, and 8 bases stayed unmatched. As DNA, the CDR3 is TGTGCCAGCAGCTTGTCTGGACTAGCGGGAGTCAGGGAGCAGTACTTC. The encoded protein is CASSLSGLAGVREQYF.

This clonotype was picked up many times. The chain couples TRBV30 to TRBJ2-7; possibly TRBD2 for D (6 bases). Germline values: CDR1 GTSNPN, CDR2 SVGIG (reference sequence). The CDR3 extends over 15 amino acids. Trimming stripped 0 bases from V and 2 bases from J, with 14 bases between. CDR3 in amino acids: CAWSVPGGEPYEQYF. The DNA for the CDR3 is TGTGCCTGGAGTGTCCCGGGCGGGGAGCCCTACGAGCAGTACTTC.

This clonotype was seen ten or more times. This chain uses TRBV27 with TRBJ1-2; D unresolved. The CDR3 has 14 residues. CDR1 is MNHEY, CDR2 SMNVEV, per germline (reference sequence). The germline V and J ends were trimmed by 3 bases and 1 base, with 9 bases remaining between them. The CDR3 DNA is TGTGCCAGCAGTTTCACAGAAAATAACTATGGCTACACCTTC. Translation gives CASSFTENNYGYTF.

This clonotype has at least ten counts. CDR3 sequence: CASSPDRETQYF. In DNA, the CDR3 is TGTGCCAGCAGTCCCGATAGAGAGACCCAGTACTTC. The chain employs TRBV27 and TRBJ2-5; no clear D. Germline values: CDR1 MNHEY, CDR2 SMNVEV (reference sequence). CDR3 length: 12 amino acids. V was cut by 5 bases and J by 4 bases, with 8 bases left in between.